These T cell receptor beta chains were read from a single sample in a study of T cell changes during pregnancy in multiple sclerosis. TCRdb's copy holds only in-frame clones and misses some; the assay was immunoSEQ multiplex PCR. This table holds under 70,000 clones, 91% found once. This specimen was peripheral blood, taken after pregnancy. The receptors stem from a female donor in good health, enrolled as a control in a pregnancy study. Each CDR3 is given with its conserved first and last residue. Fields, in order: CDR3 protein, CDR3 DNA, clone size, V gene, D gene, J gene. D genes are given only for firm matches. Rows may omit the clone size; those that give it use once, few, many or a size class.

CASSPGVGEQYF	TGCGCCAGCAGCCCCGGGGTGGGGGAGCAGTACTTC	-	TRBV4-3	-	TRBJ2-7
CASSFRQGASNQPQHF	TGTGCCAGTAGTTTCCGACAGGGGGCAAGCAATCAGCCCCAGCATTTT	-	TRBV19	TRBD1	TRBJ1-5
CAIRPGTDTEAFF	TGTGCCATCAGACCTGGGACAGACACTGAAGCTTTCTTT	-	TRBV10-3	TRBD1	TRBJ1-1
CASSLPGTGQETQYF	TGTGCCAGCAGCTTACCTGGGACTGGCCAAGAGACCCAGTACTTC	few	TRBV7-9	-	TRBJ2-5
CASSRTGFSYNEQFF	TGTGCCAGCAGCCGTACAGGGTTCTCCTACAATGAGCAGTTCTTC	-	TRBV5-8	-	TRBJ2-1
CASSTETGFGNTIYF	TGTGCCAGCAGTACCGAGACAGGGTTTGGAAACACCATATATTTT	-	TRBV7-7	TRBD1	TRBJ1-3
CASSVGQGKHGYTF	TGTGCCAGCAGCGTAGGTCAGGGCAAGCATGGCTACACCTTC	-	TRBV9	-	TRBJ1-2
CASSFGTVGTGELFF	TGCGCCAGCAGCTTCGGGACAGTGGGCACCGGGGAGCTGTTTTTT	-	TRBV5-1	TRBD1	TRBJ2-2
CASSGQGLTGELFF	TGTGCCAGCAGCGGACAGGGTCTTACCGGGGAGCTGTTTTTT	-	TRBV11-1	TRBD1	TRBJ2-2
CASSGTGTNEKLFF	TGTGCCAGCAGTGGGACAGGGACTAATGAAAAACTGTTTTTT	-	TRBV2	TRBD1	TRBJ1-4
CASRLSTDTQYF	TGCGCCAGCAGATTATCCACAGATACGCAGTATTTT	-	TRBV5-1	-	TRBJ2-3
CASSAQWGNYGYTF	TGTGCCAGTAGTGCCCAATGGGGCAACTATGGCTACACCTTC	-	TRBV19	-	TRBJ1-2
CASSRDTYSNQPQHF	TGTGCCAGCAGTCGGGACACATATAGCAATCAGCCCCAGCATTTT	-	TRBV27	-	TRBJ1-5
CASGLAPRAGIGNEQFF	TGTGCTAGTGGTTTGGCACCCAGAGCGGGGATCGGTAATGAGCAGTTCTTC	-	TRBV12-5	TRBD2	TRBJ2-1
CASSTTTGNTEAFF	TGCGCCAGCAGCACAACAACAGGGAACACTGAAGCTTTCTTT	-	TRBV5-1	-	TRBJ1-1
CASSLAKVAGGPETQYF	TGTGCCAGCAGCTTGGCCAAGGTAGCGGGGGGCCCGGAGACCCAGTACTTC	-	TRBV5-4	TRBD2	TRBJ2-5
CASSTTGDYEQYF	TGTGCCAGTAGTACTACAGGGGACTACGAGCAGTACTTC	-	TRBV19	TRBD1	TRBJ2-7
CASSVGMAGGQETQYF	TGTGCCAGCAGCGTAGGAATGGCGGGGGGCCAAGAGACCCAGTACTTC	-	TRBV9	TRBD2	TRBJ2-5
CASRVSGGSGNTIYF	TGTGCCAGCAGGGTTTCGGGGGGCTCTGGAAACACCATATATTTT	-	TRBV11-2	-	TRBJ1-3
CASSIVRQRIYGYTF	TGTGCCAGTAGTATAGTGAGACAGAGGATTTATGGCTACACCTTC	-	TRBV19	-	TRBJ1-2
CASSSGQDTDTQYF	TGTGCCAGCAGCAGCGGACAGGATACAGATACGCAGTATTTT	-	TRBV7-9	TRBD1	TRBJ2-3
CASSPGQGAEKLFF	TGTGCCAGCAGCCCGGGACAGGGGGCGGAAAAACTGTTTTTT	-	TRBV4-2	TRBD1	TRBJ1-4
CASSRGREGSGTEAFF	TGCGCCAGCAGCCGGGGGAGGGAAGGTAGTGGCACTGAAGCTTTCTTT	-	TRBV5-1	-	TRBJ1-1
CATSRQGQGNEQYF	TGTGCCACCAGCAGGCAGGGACAGGGTAACGAGCAGTACTTC	-	TRBV15	TRBD1	TRBJ2-7
CASSLDEGRAEAFF	TGTGCCAGCAGCCTCGACGAGGGTCGGGCTGAAGCTTTCTTT	-	TRBV9	-	TRBJ1-1
CASSAYGGYSTDTQYF	TGTGCCAGCAGCGCCTATGGGGGGTATAGCACAGATACGCAGTATTTT	once	TRBV7-2	-	TRBJ2-3
CASSPRWTGEDEQYF	TGTGCCAGCAGCCCCCGGTGGACAGGGGAGGACGAGCAGTACTTC	-	TRBV4-2	TRBD1	TRBJ2-7
CASSLRGDRAAEAFF	TGTGCCAGCAGCTTACGGGGGGACAGGGCGGCTGAAGCTTTCTTT	-	TRBV7-8	TRBD1	TRBJ1-1
CASSQWGNHEQYF	TGCGCCAGCAGCCAGTGGGGCAACCACGAGCAGTACTTC	-	TRBV4-3	-	TRBJ2-7
CASSLVPSGAGDEQFF	TGTGCCAGCAGCTTGGTCCCCAGCGGGGCTGGGGATGAGCAGTTCTTC	-	TRBV5-4	TRBD2	TRBJ2-1
CASSQVMGGGTDTQYF	TGCGCCAGCAGCCAAGTGATGGGCGGGGGCACAGATACGCAGTATTTT	-	TRBV4-3	-	TRBJ2-3
CASSVRQGKGSPLHF	TGTGCCAGCAGTGTTCGACAGGGCAAAGGATCACCCCTCCACTTT	-	TRBV25-1	TRBD1	TRBJ1-6
CASSSRLALQETQYF	TGTGCCAGCAGCTCCAGACTAGCTCTCCAAGAGACCCAGTACTTC	-	TRBV7-2	TRBD2	TRBJ2-5
CASSPAGNTEAFF	TGTGCCAGCTCCCCGGCGGGGAACACTGAAGCTTTCTTT	once	TRBV18	-	TRBJ1-1
CAWTGLSMAEQFF	TGTGCCTGGACCGGACTCAGCATGGCTGAGCAGTTCTTC	-	TRBV30	-	TRBJ2-1
CSVVLSFTEAFF	TGCAGCGTTGTTCTGTCGTTCACTGAAGCTTTCTTT	-	TRBV29-1	-	TRBJ1-1
CASSFRGSSYNEQFF	TGTGCCAGCAGTTTCAGGGGGAGCTCCTACAATGAGCAGTTCTTC	-	TRBV27	TRBD1	TRBJ2-1
CASRPVHREGMTEAFF	TGTGCCAGCAGACCAGTTCACAGGGAGGGTATGACTGAAGCTTTCTTT	-	TRBV6-6	-	TRBJ1-1
CAWSDRRKGGEKLFF	TGTGCCTGGAGTGATCGGAGGAAAGGGGGTGAAAAACTGTTTTTT	-	TRBV30	-	TRBJ1-4
CASSPGGETQYF	TGTGCCAGCTCACCAGGGGGGGAGACCCAGTACTTC	-	TRBV18	-	TRBJ2-5
CASTKGQGLSSEAFF	TGTGCCAGCACTAAGGGACAGGGGCTGAGTTCTGAAGCTTTCTTT	-	TRBV7-2	TRBD1	TRBJ1-1
CASSQNHGQGYYGYTF	TGTGCCAGCAGCCAGAACCACGGACAGGGGTACTATGGCTACACCTTC	-	TRBV4-2	TRBD1	TRBJ1-2
CASSVGGGLTEAFF	TGTGCCAGCAGTGTTGGAGGGGGCCTCACTGAAGCTTTCTTT	-	TRBV2	TRBD1	TRBJ1-1
CASPRGDTEAFF	TGTGCCTCGCCCCGGGGGGACACTGAAGCTTTCTTT	few	TRBV30	-	TRBJ1-1
CASSLPPPSGGGERDTQYF	TGTGCCAGCAGTTTACCACCGCCCTCCGGCGGGGGGGAACGGGATACGCAGTATTTT	-	TRBV27	TRBD2	TRBJ2-3
CASSRLDSLRSGANVLTF	TGTGCCAGCAGCCGCCTTGACAGCCTAAGGTCTGGGGCCAACGTCCTGACTTTC	-	TRBV11-2	-	TRBJ2-6
CASSLNGGAGETQYF	TGCGCCAGCAGCTTGAACGGGGGGGCCGGTGAGACCCAGTACTTC	-	TRBV5-1	TRBD2	TRBJ2-5
CASSLFGQGTSSGANVLTF	TGCGCCAGCAGCTTGTTCGGACAGGGGACGAGCTCTGGGGCCAACGTCCTGACTTTC	-	TRBV5-1	TRBD1	TRBJ2-6
CASLGATIRGYTF	TGTGCCAGCCTTGGGGCTACCATTCGGGGCTACACCTTC	-	TRBV6-6	-	TRBJ1-2
CASSVGTGGGELFF	TGTGCCAGCAGCGTAGGCACGGGAGGCGGGGAGCTGTTTTTT	-	TRBV9	TRBD2	TRBJ2-2
CASSLGTENSPLHF	TGTGCCAGCAGCCTTGGGACAGAAAATTCACCCCTCCACTTT	-	TRBV4-2	TRBD1	TRBJ1-6
CASSLGDTKETQYF	TGTGCCAGCAGCTTGGGGGACACTAAAGAGACCCAGTACTTC	-	TRBV7-6	-	TRBJ2-5
CASSINADRGFEQYF	TGTGCCAGTAGTATAAATGCCGACAGGGGATTTGAGCAGTACTTC	-	TRBV19	TRBD1	TRBJ2-7
CASSVGGTGGYEQYF	TGTGCCAGCAGCGTGGGCGGGACAGGGGGCTACGAGCAGTACTTC	-	TRBV9	TRBD1	TRBJ2-7
CAWSAGTGYNEQFF	TGTGCCTGGAGTGCCGGGACAGGCTACAATGAGCAGTTCTTC	once	TRBV30	TRBD1	TRBJ2-1
CASSFGTNYGYTF	TGTGCCAGCAGTTTCGGGACAAACTATGGCTACACCTTC	-	TRBV27	-	TRBJ1-2
CASSSVRGASTNEKLFF	TGTGCCAGCAGTTCAGTACGGGGGGCCTCAACTAATGAAAAACTGTTTTTT	-	TRBV27	-	TRBJ1-4
CASSLRDRNYGYTF	TGTGCCAGCTCACTCCGGGACAGGAACTATGGCTACACCTTC	-	TRBV18	TRBD1	TRBJ1-2
CASSPRTGGNIQYF	TGTGCCAGTAGTCCCCGGACAGGGGGGAACATTCAGTACTTC	-	TRBV19	TRBD1	TRBJ2-4
CASSIVPGELFF	TGTGCCAGTAGTATCGTTCCGGGGGAGCTGTTTTTT	-	TRBV19	-	TRBJ2-2